The next 14 T cell receptor beta chains were all read from a single sample in a study of cytotoxic CD8 clonotypes in ibrutinib-treated CLL (dated by TCRdb to the early 2020s). Library creation used the immunoSEQ multiplex PCR assay. TCRdb holds this immuneACCESS table with in-frame rearrangements only. Some clones are missing; in checked studies, unresolved V genes explain under half, and the rest has no known cause. A total of 300,000 to 400,000 clones appear in this sample, 67% of them only once. The biggest ten clones account for roughly 6.3% of the sample. The sequencing here drew on PBMCs, taken after 36 months of ibrutinib treatment. The receptors were gathered from a human donor with chronic lymphocytic leukemia.

This chain uses TRBV9 with TRBJ2-7; 13 bases are a match to TRBD2. The CDR3 is 16 amino acids. V trimming: 3 bases; J trimming: 2 bases; junction bases outside the gene matches: 5. Germline V gene sequence: CDR1 SGDLS, CDR2 YYNGEE. CDR3 in DNA: TGTGCCAGCAGCGATAGCGGACTAGCGGGGGCCTACGAGCAGTACTTC. It encodes CASSDSGLAGAYEQYF.

The chain employs TRBV6-4 and TRBJ2-1; D is undetermined. The V end was cut by 3 bases, the J end by 0 bases, with 9 bases between. Germline V gene lookup returns CDR1 MRHNA and CDR2 SNTAGT. This CDR3 contains 15 residues. This chain's CDR3 is CASSESGSSYNEQFF. The CDR3, as DNA: TGTGCCAGCAGTGAGTCCGGTAGCTCCTACAATGAGCAGTTCTTC.

DNA for the CDR3: TGTGCCAGCAGCCGAAGGGATTATAATTCACCCCTCCACTTT. This encodes CASSRRDYNSPLHF. The chain employs TRBV5-6 and TRBJ1-6, with D uncertain. CDR1 and CDR2 (germline): SGHDT, YYEEEE. This CDR3 is 14 amino acids long. The V and J ends lost 4 bases and 4 bases respectively, with 9 bases between them. The complete variable domain, with remaining parts taken from reference TRBV5-6 and TRBJ1-6, reads DAGVTQSPTHLIKTRGQQVTLRCSPKSGHDTVSWYQQALGQGPQFIFQYYEEEERQRGNFPDRFSGHQFPNYSSELNVNALLLGDSALYLCASSRRDYNSPLHFGNGTRLTVT.

The V gene is TRBV9, the J gene TRBJ2-3; no clear D gene. The CDR3 is made up of 13 amino acids. V was clipped by 0 bases and J by 3 bases, with 5 bases between them. Germline V gene sequence: CDR1 SGDLS, CDR2 YYNGEE. CDR3 sequence: CASSVAVTDTQYF. The CDR3 DNA reads TGTGCCAGCAGCGTAGCTGTGACAGATACGCAGTATTTT.

This chain joins TRBV4-1 and TRBJ1-2; a weak D match, TRBD1 (6 bases). V lost 1 base and J lost 2, with 14 bases in between. CDR1 is MGHRA, CDR2 YSYEKL, per germline. This CDR3 contains 16 residues. The CDR3 coding sequence is TGCGCCAGCAGCCAAGGACCTTTCGGACAGAACTATGGCTACACCTTC. Protein sequence: CASSQGPFGQNYGYTF.

The chain employs TRBV5-8 and TRBJ1-2; TRBD1 matches 7 bases. The V segment lost 1 base and the J segment 4 bases; nucleotides outside the gene matches: 10. Per germline, CDR1 SGHTS and CDR2 YDEGEE. The CDR3 has 16 amino acids. CDR3 coding DNA: TGTGCCAGCAGCTTGCTAGGGGACAGCCAAGGCTATGGCTACACCTTC. Translated, it gives CASSLLGDSQGYGYTF.

This chain's CDR3 is CASGPSTYEQYF. CDR3 nucleotides: TGTGCCAGCGGACCCTCTACCTACGAGCAGTACTTC. The V call is TRBV6-6, the J call TRBJ2-7; D call uncertain. This CDR3 is 12 amino acids long. CDR1 and CDR2 (germline): MNHNY, SVGAGI (reference sequence). The germline V and J ends were trimmed by 8 bases and 2 bases, with 10 bases remaining between them.

A single count supports this clone. The chain joins TRBV5-1 to TRBJ2-7; D is ambiguous. The germline V gene has CDR1 SGHRS and CDR2 YFSETQ. The CDR3 has 15 amino acids. Between the trimmed V and J ends, which lost 1 base and 1 base, there was a span of 12 bases. This CDR3 reads CASSLRPTPSYEQYF. The CDR3 DNA sequence: TGCGCCAGCAGCTTGCGCCCCACCCCATCCTACGAGCAGTACTTC.

The chain recombines TRBV7-8 with TRBJ2-2; D is unclear. Germline V CDR1 and CDR2: SGHVS, FQNEAQ. This CDR3 comprises 13 residues. The V end was cut by 5 bases, the J end by 4 bases, with 8 bases between. In nucleotides, the CDR3 is TGTGCCAGCAGCAGTACCCCCACCGGGGAGCTGTTTTTT. Translating it yields CASSSTPTGELFF.

This clone has a single count. The chain couples TRBV29-1 to TRBJ2-1, with 7 bases lining up with TRBD1. The CDR3 sequence is 16 residues long. Germline CDR1 is SQVTM and CDR2 is ANQGSEA. The V segment lost 1 base and the J segment 15 bases; nucleotides outside the gene matches: 21. The CDR3 nucleotides read TGCAGCGTTGAAGTCGAGGGTTCGGGCAGGGGGTTCCCGGGGTTCTTC. Translated, it gives CSVEVEGSGRGFPGFF.

The chain carries TRBV6-1 and TRBJ2-5; TRBD1 or TRBD2 may be the D gene (6 bases each). V was pared by 3 bases and J by 2 bases, with 16 bases between. Germline V gene lookup returns CDR1 MNHNS and CDR2 SASEGT. The CDR3 runs to 16 residues. The CDR3 DNA is TGTGCCAGCAGTGAGGTAGGGGGGCCCCCACAAGAGACCCAGTACTTC. It encodes CASSEVGGPPQETQYF.

The chain has TRBV6-1 and TRBJ2-1; D is unresolved. The germline V gene has CDR1 MNHNS and CDR2 SASEGT. The CDR3 totals 14 residues. V was cut by 5 bases and J by 0 bases, with 8 bases left in between. CDR3 bases: TGTGCCAGCAGTCCTAGAAGCTCCTACAATGAGCAGTTCTTC. Translation: CASSPRSSYNEQFF.

V and J are TRBV11-2 and TRBJ2-7; D gene uncertain. The CDR3 sequence is 13 residues long. Germline CDR1 SGHAT, CDR2 FQNNGV. V lost 1 base, J lost 7 bases, and 11 bases lay in between. In DNA, the CDR3 is TGTGCCAGCAGCTTAGGGGGTCCTCCGGAGCAGTACTTC. The encoded protein is CASSLGGPPEQYF.

On this clone itself: In the same sample, other DNA sequences code for this CDR3. The gene calls are TRBV20-1 and TRBJ1-4, with D uncertain. CDR3 size: 11 residues. Looked up from germline, CDR1 is DFQATT and CDR2 is SNEGSKA (reference sequence). Trimming took 0 bases from V and 8 from J, leaving 4 bases between them. This CDR3 is CSAREVEKLFF. CDR3 bases: TGCAGTGCTAGAGAGGTGGAAAAACTGTTTTTT.